A single sample is the source of the 22 T cell receptor beta chains below, sequenced in a study of blood T cells in healthy people across ages. The use of a sample-barcoded 5' primer and a J-beta primer mix characterized a second PCR of roughly 6 to 11 cycles. A single record per CDR3 protein comes from TCRdb applying MiXCR to the 5' RACE reads. The sample has around 400,000 distinct CDR3 sequences, about 49% seen once; the top ten hold approximately 51%. Sequenced sample: blood. The receptor source for this set is a man aged 60 to 69 in good health.

The chain is built from TRBV13 and TRBJ2-2; D not certain. The CDR3 is 16 residues long. In germline, CDR1 is PRHDT, CDR2 FYEKMQ (reference sequence). Trimming left V 1 base short and J 6 bases short, with 15 bases between. CDR3 DNA sequence: TGTGCCAGCAGCTTAGCGGCCAGGAGTGGCGCCGGGGAGCTGTTTTTT. It translates to CASSLAARSGAGELFF.

V usage is TRBV29-1 and J usage is TRBJ2-1; TRBD2 aligns across 8 bases. V gave up 6 bases and J gave up 0 bases; unmatched junction bases: 4. Germline V lookup: CDR1 SQVTM, CDR2 ANQGSEA. The CDR3 contains 14 residues. The CDR3 nucleotides are TGCAGCGTCGGGGGGGCGTCCTCCTACAATGAGCAGTTCTTC. This encodes CSVGGASSYNEQFF.

This clonotype was counted a few times. This sequence joins TRBV7-6 and TRBJ2-7, with D unresolved. This CDR3 has 10 residues. Trimming pared 5 bases from V and 6 bases from J, leaving 5 bases between. Germline V lookup: CDR1 SGHVS, CDR2 FNYEAQ. In DNA, the CDR3 is TGTGCCAGCAGCCCCCCCGAGCAGTACTTC. This gives the protein CASSPPEQYF.

In its sample, this clonotype ranks as large. The genes are TRBV28 and TRBJ1-1; weak D call: TRBD1 (5 bases). The CDR3 length is 13 residues. Trimming removed 5 bases at V and 6 bases at J, with 13 bases between. From germline, CDR1 is MDHEN and CDR2 SYDVKM. CDR3 DNA: TGTGCCAGCAGTGGGACCGGACGGTCTGAAGCTTTCTTT. Its protein is CASSGTGRSEAFF.

Only a few counts were recorded for this clonotype. The chain links TRBV18 to TRBJ2-4; the match to TRBD1 covers 9 bases. Germline trimming cut 6 bases from V and 13 bases from J; bases unmatched to any gene: 10. Per germline, CDR1 KGHSH and CDR2 LQKENI. The CDR3 spans 13 residues. CDR3: CASSPATGGGQYF. DNA for the CDR3: TGTGCCAGCTCTCCAGCTACAGGGGGCGGGCAGTACTTC.

The gene calls are TRBV30 and TRBJ1-2, with TRBD1 as a possible D gene (6 bases). Germline V gives CDR1 GTSNPN, CDR2 SVGIG (reference sequence). The germline V and J ends were trimmed by 3 bases and 7 bases, with 12 bases remaining between them. This CDR3 has 12 residues. In DNA form, the CDR3 reads TGTGCCTGGAGCGGGGGCAGGTGTGGCTACACCTTC. Amino acid sequence: CAWSGGRCGYTF.

J is TRBJ2-1 and V is TRBV9, with 11 bases fitting TRBD2. Looked up from germline, CDR1 is SGDLS and CDR2 is YYNGEE. CDR3 length: 15 residues. The V and J ends lost 0 bases and 10 bases, in that order; junction bases with no gene match: 6. CDR3 region: CASSVEGTSGREQFF. The CDR3 DNA is TGTGCCAGCAGCGTAGAAGGGACTAGCGGCAGGGAGCAGTTCTTC.

V and J are TRBV29-1 and TRBJ1-5, with 10 nucleotides matching TRBD1. CDR1 is SQVTM and CDR2 is ANQGSEA in the germline V gene. V dropped 6 bases and J dropped 7; count of bases not matched to a gene: 6. The CDR3 covers 13 residues. CDR3 in DNA: TGCAGCGTAGGGACAGGGGTGAGACAGCCCCAGCATTTT. Translation: CSVGTGVRQPQHF.

This clonotype was counted a few times. The V gene is TRBV2, the J gene TRBJ1-2; D is unclear. V gave up 2 bases and J gave up 5 bases, with 6 bases separating them. Germline loops: CDR1 SNHLY, CDR2 FYNNEI. The CDR3 covers 12 residues. DNA for the CDR3: TGTGCCAGCAGTGAATCGTTTTATGGCTACACCTTC. It is translated as CASSESFYGYTF.

This clonotype turned up a few times. The chain combines TRBV3-1 with TRBJ2-5; a weak D match, TRBD1 (6 bases). Germline assignment: CDR1 LGHDT and CDR2 YNNKEL (reference sequence). This CDR3 region has 15 residues. V lost 1 base to trimming and J lost 0 bases, with 9 bases between them. The CDR3 here is CASSQGTANQETQYF. The CDR3 DNA is TGTGCCAGCAGCCAAGGGACAGCCAACCAAGAGACCCAGTACTTC.

The chain combines TRBV20-1 with TRBJ1-2; D gene ambiguous. The CDR3 totals 19 residues. Trimming shortened V by 2 bases and J by 3 bases, and 28 bases separated the two germline ends. CDR1 and CDR2 from the germline V gene are DFQATT and SNEGSKA (reference sequence). The CDR3 here is CSARNRDWPTLRKDYGYTF. The CDR3 DNA reads as TGCAGTGCTAGAAACCGGGATTGGCCAACCCTCCGAAAGGACTATGGCTACACCTTC.

The chain carries TRBV9 and TRBJ2-1; 12 nucleotides line up with TRBD2. Per germline, CDR1 SGDLS and CDR2 YYNGEE. J was trimmed by 2 bases and V by 0 bases; bases with no gene match: 9. The CDR3 sequence is 19 residues long. The CDR3 region has the DNA TGTGCCAGCAGCGTAGGGCTAGCGGGGGGGCATGTCCCCTACAATGAGCAGTTCTTC. It encodes CASSVGLAGGHVPYNEQFF.

The chain recombines TRBV6-6 with TRBJ2-1; 7 bases match TRBD1. Losses at the gene ends were 2 bases for V and 1 base for J; bases not matched to a gene: 2. Germline V gene sequence: CDR1 MNHNY, CDR2 SVGAGI (reference sequence). The CDR3 contains 15 residues. In DNA, the CDR3 is TGTGCCAGCAGTTACACAGGGGTATCCTACAATGAGCAGTTCTTC. Protein sequence: CASSYTGVSYNEQFF.

The chain has TRBV29-1 and TRBJ2-5; D is possibly TRBD1 (5 bases). The CDR3 totals 14 residues. The ends were cut back, 5 bases at V and 2 bases at J, with 15 bases in the middle. The germline gives CDR1 SQVTM, CDR2 ANQGSEA. The CDR3 is CSVTSWTRQETQYF. The CDR3 DNA reads as TGCAGCGTTACGTCTTGGACACGACAAGAGACCCAGTACTTC.

This chain connects TRBV4-3 to TRBJ2-7, with 9 bases identical to TRBD2. Germline V gene lookup returns CDR1 LGHNA and CDR2 YSLEER. This CDR3 is 15 amino acids long. V lost 4 bases to trimming and J lost 3 bases; unmatched junction nucleotides: 7. In DNA, the CDR3 is TGCGCCAGCAGCCCCGAAGCGGGGGGTTTCTACGAGCAGTACTTC. This translates into CASSPEAGGFYEQYF.

V usage is TRBV3-1 and J usage is TRBJ2-7; perhaps TRBD1 as D (6 bases). The tail of the sequence fits TRBJ2-5 better, so the J call may be wrong. This CDR3 is 17 amino acids long. CDR1 and CDR2 from the germline V gene are LGHDT and YNNKEL (reference sequence). The CDR3 DNA is TGTGCCAGCAGCCAGAGGAGAGGGGGAGCTCTCTTGGAGACCCAGTACTTC. It specifies CASSQRRGGALLETQYF.

This clonotype was detected many times. This chain uses TRBV5-1 with TRBJ2-5; D may be TRBD1 (6 bases). The J call may be wrong; the DNA end is better matched by TRBJ2-7. The CDR3 is made up of 14 amino acids. Germline V gives CDR1 SGHRS, CDR2 YFSETQ. CDR3 protein: CASNPQDSTYEQYF. CDR3 DNA sequence: TGCGCCAGCAACCCACAGGACAGTACGTACGAGCAGTACTTC.

This clonotype showed up just once. The chain uses TRBV7-3 and TRBJ2-1; D is undetermined. V lost 4 bases, J lost 6 bases, and 10 bases lay in between. Germline lookup yields CDR1 SGHTA and CDR2 FQGTGA. This CDR3 is built from 13 residues. The CDR3 here is CASSSSDGNEQFF. The CDR3 DNA sequence: TGTGCCAGCAGCTCCTCGGACGGCAATGAGCAGTTCTTC.

There are a few counts of this clonotype. The CDR3 region has the DNA TGTGCCAGCAGCGGAAGGGAGGCAGATACGCAGTATTTT. Protein product: CASSGREADTQYF. The gene calls are TRBV7-3 and TRBJ2-3; possible D gene TRBD2, 6 bases. Trimming took off 5 bases at V and 4 bases at J, with 10 bases between the two ends. The CDR3 loop spans 13 amino acids. The germline V gene encodes CDR1 SGHTA and CDR2 FQGTGA.

The rearrangement uses TRBV7-2 and TRBJ2-6; D possibly matches TRBD1 or TRBD2 (5 bases each). The germline V gene has CDR1 SGHTA and CDR2 FQGNSA. The CDR3 is made up of 17 amino acids. With 1 base removed from V and 1 base from J, the gap between germline ends came to 11 bases. CDR3 in amino acids: CASSLVAGASGANVLTF. The CDR3 nucleotides read TGTGCCAGCAGCTTAGTAGCCGGGGCGTCTGGGGCCAACGTCCTGACTTTC.

This clonotype appeared a few times. The J gene is TRBJ2-3, the V gene TRBV30; D unresolved. V was pared by 0 bases and J by 6 bases, with 4 bases between. The CDR3 length is 11 residues. The germline gives CDR1 GTSNPN, CDR2 SVGIG (reference sequence). CDR3 sequence (DNA): TGTGCCTGGAGTGTAAAGGATACGCAGTATTTT. This sequence encodes CAWSVKDTQYF.

The chain combines TRBV12-3 or TRBV12-4 with TRBJ2-4; TRBD2 aligns across 7 bases. J lost 7 bases, V lost 3 bases, and 12 bases had no gene match. This CDR3 comprises 16 residues. The DNA of the CDR3 is TGTGCCAGCAGTTTGGGGACCAGCGGGGAAGGTAACATTCAGTACTTC. Residues: CASSLGTSGEGNIQYF.